This T cell receptor beta chain was retrieved from a study of shared clonotypes between healthy human individuals. Whole-study context: Those who served as donors were a couple of women and three men between the ages of 18 and 49.

About this clone: The antigen remains undetermined.

Study observations and caveats: Since donors were few, the genetic and exposure-history diversity represented was limited. Larger estimated richness was generally seen in naive subsets than in memory subsets.

As defined, naive CD8 cells were CD45RO-negative and positively selected for CCR7, with terminally differentiated effector memory CD45RA+ cells excluded. Donors were healthy HIV-negative adults without recently reported acute infections or vaccinations. TCRdb's table, derived via immunoSEQ multiplex PCR, lists solely in-frame clones and lacks some. The profile shows about 2.1 million clones, about 94% of them singletons. CDR3 length: 14 amino acids. V was cut by 3 bases and J by 9 bases, with 15 bases left in between. The germline V gene encodes CDR1 MDHEN and CDR2 SYDVKM. The genes are TRBV28 and TRBJ2-4, with D perhaps matching TRBD1 (5 bases). What was sequenced was naive CD8+ T cells from PBMCs. This clonotype was sampled from a man younger than 35 in good health. Some clones in this sample may be carry-over from other donors' samples. CDR3 sequence: CASSFGAFQGIQYF. The CDR3 DNA sequence: TGTGCCAGCAGTTTTGGGGCCTTCCAGGGCATTCAGTACTTC.